Listed here are 5 T cell receptor beta chains from one sample, sequenced in a study of Ad26.COV2.S vaccination and SARS-CoV-2 variants. Repertoires were generated with immunoSEQ multiplex PCR, while TCRdb's copy carries only in-frame clones and drops some. The table records about 440,000 clones, 80% to 95% of them present only once. The treatment was: roughly 19 received Ad26.COV2.S at low or high dose, single or two shots; 5 received placebo; per-sample allocation not given. Material that was analyzed had been drawn on day 63 after the first vaccine or placebo injection. Sequenced here: peripheral blood, sampled in a trial of Ad26.COV2.S vaccine versus placebo. The receptors come from a person aged 18 to 59 who received the Ad26.COV2.S COVID-19 vaccine or a placebo.

The chain uses TRBV5-5 and TRBJ2-2, with 13 bases lining up with TRBD2. Germline loops: CDR1 SGHKS, CDR2 YYEKEE (reference sequence). Losses at the gene ends were 4 bases for V and 4 bases for J; bases not matched to a gene: 7. The CDR3 is made up of 17 amino acids. The CDR3 DNA is TGTGCCAGCAGCCCACTAGCGGGAGGGCCGAGCACCGGGGAGCTGTTTTTT. Encoded protein: CASSPLAGGPSTGELFF.

The chain has TRBV7-2 and TRBJ1-2; 12 bases match TRBD1. With 5 bases clipped from V and 5 bases from J, the junction kept 6 bases outside the gene matches. CDR3 size: 15 residues. CDR1 and CDR2 (germline): SGHTA, FQGNSA. The CDR3, as DNA: TGTGCCAGCAGCCTCGGGACAGGGGGCTGGTATGGCTACACCTTC. This encodes CASSLGTGGWYGYTF.

This CDR3 reads CAIQTGDKGNTIYF. The DNA of the CDR3 is TGTGCCATACAAACAGGGGACAAAGGAAACACCATATATTTT. This chain links TRBV15 with TRBJ1-3; TRBD1 matches at 7 bases. Unmatched junction bases numbered 10, after V lost 10 bases and J lost 4 bases. CDR3 length: 14 amino acids. Germline CDR1 LNHNV, CDR2 YYDKDF (reference sequence).

This chain uses TRBV24-1 with TRBJ2-5; weak D call: TRBD2 (6 bases). The CDR3 consists of 14 residues. V was clipped by 6 bases and J by 5 bases, with 15 bases between them. In germline, CDR1 is KGHDR, CDR2 SFDVKD. CDR3 sequence reads: CATSPARGVETQYF. DNA for the CDR3: TGTGCCACCAGTCCCGCGCGGGGAGTGGAGACCCAGTACTTC.

The chain joins TRBV5-6 to TRBJ1-3, with D possibly TRBD1 on 6 matching bases. The CDR3 totals 16 residues. Between the trimmed V and J ends, which lost 0 bases and 6 bases, there was a span of 16 bases. Germline values: CDR1 SGHDT, CDR2 YYEEEE. CDR3 amino acids: CASSLVNRDTVNTIYF. As DNA, the CDR3 is TGTGCCAGCAGCTTGGTTAACCGGGACACCGTAAACACCATATATTTT.